The next 22 T cell receptor beta chains were all read from a single sample in a study of blood T cell repertoires in COVID-19. Sequencing used immunoSEQ multiplex PCR; TCRdb keeps in-frame clones, though not all of them. The sample lists approximately 270,000 clones; roughly 90% were seen once. The sequenced material came from peripheral blood. These receptor sequences come from a man aged 25-40 years with acute or convalescent COVID-19.

This chain uses TRBV19 with TRBJ2-1, with TRBD1 as a possible D gene (6 bases). Per the germline V gene, CDR1 is LNHDA and CDR2 is SQIVND (reference sequence). The V end was cut by 6 bases, the J end by 9 bases, with 24 bases between. The CDR3 sequence is 16 residues long. The CDR3 spells CASSNSQGRVMGEQFF. The CDR3 bases are TGTGCCAGTAGCAACTCTCAGGGGCGAGTCATGGGTGAGCAGTTCTTC.

Comments on this clone: The germline gene is not matched at one end of the junction; a read error may be the cause. The chain links TRBV30 to TRBJ2-1; D gene uncertain. The CDR3 runs 12 residues. Germline V CDR1 and CDR2: GTSNPN, SVGIG (reference sequence). The DNA for the CDR3 is TGTGCCTGGACTCACTCCGGGTCCTTAGTAGTCTTC. The encoded protein is CAWTHSGSLVVF.

The chain employs TRBV19 and TRBJ2-5, with TRBD2 identical over 11 bases. Unmatched junction bases numbered 4, after V lost 6 bases and J lost 4 bases. Germline CDR1 reads LNHDA; CDR2 reads SQIVND (reference sequence). The CDR3 has 14 residues. The chain's CDR3 is CASSSTSGGETQYF. CDR3 in DNA: TGTGCCAGTAGCAGTACTAGCGGGGGAGAGACCCAGTACTTC.

The CDR3 here is CASTPFKRYEQFF. CDR3 coding DNA: TGTGCCAGCACCCCATTCAAGAGGTATGAGCAGTTCTTC. The J gene is TRBJ2-1, the V gene TRBV28; no clear D gene. Germline-derived CDR1 and CDR2 are MDHEN and SYDVKM. The CDR3 contains 13 residues. The V end was cut by 7 bases, the J end by 8 bases, with 15 bases between.

The chain employs TRBV9 and TRBJ1-6, with TRBD1 matching over 9 bases. The V and J ends lost 1 base and 9 bases, in that order; junction bases with no gene match: 5. CDR3 length: 15 residues. Per the germline V gene, CDR1 is SGDLS and CDR2 is YYNGEE. The CDR3 region is CASSVSGQGFSPLHF. CDR3 nucleotides: TGTGCCAGCAGCGTATCTGGACAGGGGTTTTCACCCCTCCACTTT.

The chain uses TRBV2 and TRBJ1-2; perhaps TRBD1 as D (6 bases). Germline CDR1 reads SNHLY; CDR2 reads FYNNEI. The ends were cut back, 5 bases at V and 6 bases at J, with 16 bases in the middle. This CDR3 has 14 residues. The CDR3 region has the DNA TGTGCCAGCAGTCACAGGGCTAAGGGGAATGGCTACACCTTC. Its protein product is CASSHRAKGNGYTF.

The rearrangement joins TRBV3-1 (or the pseudogene TRBV3-2) to TRBJ2-5, with 8 bases that match TRBD1. Germline CDR1 is LGHDT and CDR2 is YNNKEL (reference sequence). V was pared by 2 bases and J by 4 bases, with 9 bases of the junction left unmatched. This CDR3 has 16 amino acids. CDR3 protein: CASSQTDRAPRETQYF. DNA of the CDR3: TGTGCCAGCAGCCAAACGGACAGGGCACCTCGAGAGACCCAGTACTTC.

This rearrangement joins TRBV6-5 to TRBJ1-2; TRBD1 matches 10 bases. Germline CDR1 reads MNHEY; CDR2 reads SVGAGI. The CDR3 is made up of 15 amino acids. Germline trimming cut 8 bases from V and 3 bases from J; bases unmatched to any gene: 9. The CDR3, as DNA: TGTGCCAGCTCCCGGGACAGGGGCGGGGACTATGGCTACACCTTC. Translation: CASSRDRGGDYGYTF.

This clone was observed a handful of times. The chain combines TRBV5-1 with TRBJ1-5; TRBD1 aligns across 8 bases. Trimming cost V 4 bases and J 7 bases; bases outside gene matches: 4. CDR1 and CDR2 (germline): SGHRS, YFSETQ. This CDR3 has 13 residues. CDR3 residues: CASSRTGRQPQHF. For the CDR3, the DNA is TGCGCCAGCAGCCGGACAGGGCGACAGCCCCAGCATTTT.

This chain uses TRBV3-1 (or the pseudogene TRBV3-2) with TRBJ2-3, with TRBD2 as a possible D gene (6 bases). The CDR3 length is 15 residues. CDR1 is LGHDT, CDR2 YNNKEL, per germline (reference sequence). The germline V and J ends were trimmed by 9 bases and 3 bases, with 19 bases remaining between them. In DNA form, the CDR3 reads TGTGCCAGTTCCTTTGCGGGGTCAGGGACAGATACGCAGTATTTT. Translation gives CASSFAGSGTDTQYF.

There are a few counts of this clone. V gene TRBV3-1 (or the pseudogene TRBV3-2) combines with J gene TRBJ1-2; perhaps TRBD1 as D (5 bases). The ends were cut back, 2 bases at V and 2 bases at J, with 9 bases in the middle. Germline CDR1 and CDR2: LGHDT and YNNKEL (reference sequence). The CDR3 has 14 residues. CDR3 nucleotides: TGTGCCAGCAGCCAAAGGAGACAGAACTATGGCTACACCTTC. This gives the protein CASSQRRQNYGYTF.

This chain joins TRBV15 and TRBJ1-2, with D possibly being TRBD1 (5 bases). The CDR3 extends over 13 amino acids. Germline CDR1 is LNHNV and CDR2 is YYDKDF (reference sequence). The V end lost 1 base, the J end lost 8 bases, and 11 bases lay between the germline ends. The CDR3 loop reads CATSRVPGGGYTF. The DNA for the CDR3 is TGTGCCACCAGCAGAGTCCCCGGGGGAGGCTACACCTTC.

The chain employs TRBV6-5 and TRBJ1-1; D ambiguous. The CDR3 spans 13 residues. The germline V gene has CDR1 MNHEY and CDR2 SVGAGI. V dropped 7 bases and J dropped 1 base, with 10 bases sitting between them. Here the CDR3 DNA reads TGTGCCAGCACCTCGACATCGAACACTGAAGCTTTCTTT. Translated: CASTSTSNTEAFF.

This clone occurred once. The V gene is TRBV5-1, the J gene TRBJ2-7; TRBD1 aligns across 8 bases. Germline assignment: CDR1 SGHRS and CDR2 YFSETQ. The CDR3 totals 14 residues. J lost 8 bases, V lost 3 bases, and 10 bases had no gene match. CDR3 DNA sequence: TGCGCCAGCAGCTCAGCCCCGACAGGGGTCCAGCAGTACTTC. Protein: CASSSAPTGVQQYF.

J is TRBJ1-1 and V is TRBV19, with D maybe TRBD1 (5 bases). V was clipped by 5 bases and J by 1 base, with 17 bases between them. The CDR3 is 16 residues long. In germline, CDR1 is LNHDA, CDR2 SQIVND (reference sequence). In nucleotides, the CDR3 is TGTGCCAGTAGTCTCCAACCGGGACTGACGAACACTGAAGCTTTCTTT. Its protein is CASSLQPGLTNTEAFF.

The genes are TRBV12-3 or TRBV12-4 and TRBJ1-1; the D is unclear. The CDR3 loop spans 12 amino acids. The CDR3 spells CVSIEGNTEAFF. For the CDR3, the DNA is TGTGTTTCGATTGAGGGCAACACTGAAGCTTTCTTT.

The chain carries TRBV6-6 and TRBJ2-2; D remains unclear. The germline gives CDR1 MNHNY, CDR2 SVGAGI (reference sequence). The CDR3 runs to 12 residues. Between the trimmed V and J ends, which lost 6 bases and 1 base, there was a span of 3 bases. CDR3 DNA sequence: TGTGCCAGCAGCCTGAACACCGGGGAGCTGTTTTTT. Protein sequence: CASSLNTGELFF.

The chain couples TRBV30 to TRBJ2-5; D is unclear. CDR1 and CDR2 from the germline V gene are GTSNPN and SVGIG (reference sequence). The CDR3 loop spans 14 amino acids. Trimming removed 0 bases at V and 3 bases at J, with 11 bases between. The CDR3 here is CAWSVQSLKETQYF. In DNA, the CDR3 is TGTGCCTGGAGTGTTCAATCTCTAAAAGAGACCCAGTACTTC.

CDR3 in amino acids: CAWSVSGLAGAYEQYF. The CDR3 DNA is TGTGCCTGGAGTGTAAGCGGACTAGCGGGAGCCTACGAGCAGTACTTC. The chain links TRBV30 to TRBJ2-7; 13 positions agree with TRBD2. CDR1 and CDR2 from the germline V gene are GTSNPN and SVGIG (reference sequence). The CDR3 has 16 residues. Trimming removed 0 bases from V and 2 bases from J; junction bases left unmatched: 4. Together with reference TRBV30 and TRBJ2-7, the CDR3 gives the full variable domain: SQTIHQWPATLVQPVGSPLSLECTVEGTSNPNLYWYRQAAGRGLQLLFYSVGIGQISSEVPQNLSASRPQDRQFILSSKKLLLSDSGFYLCAWSVSGLAGAYEQYFGPGTRLTVT.

This sequence joins TRBV29-1 and TRBJ2-7; D not certain. The ends were cut back, 7 bases at V and 3 bases at J, with 10 bases in the middle. Germline V lookup: CDR1 SQVTM, CDR2 ANQGSEA. CDR3 length: 11 residues. The CDR3 region has the DNA TGCAGCGCCAACGACAACTACGAGCAGTACTTC. It translates to CSANDNYEQYF.

As DNA, the CDR3 is TGTGCCAGCAGTTTAGGAGGGTTCAATCAGCCCCAGCATTTT. Translating gives CASSLGGFNQPQHF. The V gene is TRBV27, the J gene TRBJ1-5; no clear D gene. CDR1 is MNHEY, CDR2 SMNVEV, per germline (reference sequence). CDR3 length: 14 amino acids. With 2 bases removed from V and 3 bases from J, the gap between germline ends came to 8 bases.

The chain links TRBV27 to TRBJ1-5; no definite D call. The CDR3 sequence is 13 residues long. The germline V gene encodes CDR1 MNHEY and CDR2 SMNVEV (reference sequence). V lost 5 bases to trimming and J lost 0 bases, with 5 bases between them. CDR3: CASSANSNQPQHF. The DNA for the CDR3 is TGTGCCAGCAGTGCGAATAGCAATCAGCCCCAGCATTTT.